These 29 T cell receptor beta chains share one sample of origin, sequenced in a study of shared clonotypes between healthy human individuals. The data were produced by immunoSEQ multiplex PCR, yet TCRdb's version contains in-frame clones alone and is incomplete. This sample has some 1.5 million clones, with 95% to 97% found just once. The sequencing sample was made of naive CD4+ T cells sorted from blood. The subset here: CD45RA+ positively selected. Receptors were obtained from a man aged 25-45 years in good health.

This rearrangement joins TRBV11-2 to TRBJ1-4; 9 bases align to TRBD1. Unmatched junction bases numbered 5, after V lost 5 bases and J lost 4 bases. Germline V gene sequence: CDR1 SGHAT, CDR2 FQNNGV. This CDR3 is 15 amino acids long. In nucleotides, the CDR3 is TGTGCCAGCAGCCCCGGGACAGGGTTTAATGAAAAACTGTTTTTT. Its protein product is CASSPGTGFNEKLFF.

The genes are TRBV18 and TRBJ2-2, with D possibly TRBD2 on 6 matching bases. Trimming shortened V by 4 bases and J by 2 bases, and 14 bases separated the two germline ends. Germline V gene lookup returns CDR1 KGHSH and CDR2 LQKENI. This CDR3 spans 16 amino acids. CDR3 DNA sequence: TGTGCCAGCTCACTACTAGCCGGGAGCAACACCGGGGAGCTGTTTTTT. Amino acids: CASSLLAGSNTGELFF.

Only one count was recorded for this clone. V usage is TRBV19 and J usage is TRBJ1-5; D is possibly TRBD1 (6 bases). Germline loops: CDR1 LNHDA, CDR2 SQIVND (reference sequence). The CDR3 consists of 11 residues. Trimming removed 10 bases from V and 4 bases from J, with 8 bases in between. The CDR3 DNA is TGTGCCACCGGGACAAATCAGCCCCAGCATTTT. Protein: CATGTNQPQHF.

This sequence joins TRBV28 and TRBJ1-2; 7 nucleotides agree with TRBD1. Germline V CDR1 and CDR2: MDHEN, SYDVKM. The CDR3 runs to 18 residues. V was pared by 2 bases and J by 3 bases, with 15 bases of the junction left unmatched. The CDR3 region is CASSLRGQGVRIYYGYTF. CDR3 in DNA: TGTGCCAGCAGTTTAAGGGGCCAGGGGGTAAGAATCTACTATGGCTACACCTTC.

The CDR3 loop reads CASSLSTVRTVGGYTF. CDR3 nucleotides: TGTGCCAGCAGTTTATCCACAGTCCGAACTGTCGGGGGCTACACCTTC. The V gene is TRBV27, the J gene TRBJ1-2; D gene unclear. Germline assignment: CDR1 MNHEY and CDR2 SMNVEV (reference sequence). This CDR3 has 16 residues. V dropped 0 bases and J dropped 8 bases, with 19 bases sitting between them.

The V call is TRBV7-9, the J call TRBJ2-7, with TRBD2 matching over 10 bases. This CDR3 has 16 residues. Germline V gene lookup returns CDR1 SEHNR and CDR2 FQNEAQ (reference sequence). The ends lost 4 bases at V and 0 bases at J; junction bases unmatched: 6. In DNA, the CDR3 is TGTGCCAGCAGCTCCGGACTAGCGGTACTCTCCTACGAGCAGTACTTC. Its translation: CASSSGLAVLSYEQYF. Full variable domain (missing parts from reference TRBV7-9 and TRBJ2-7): DTGVSQNPRHKITKRGQNVTFRCDPISEHNRLYWYRQTLGQGPEFLTYFQNEAQLEKSRLLSDRFSAERPKGSFSTLEIQRTEQGDSAMYLCASSSGLAVLSYEQYFGPGTRLTVT.

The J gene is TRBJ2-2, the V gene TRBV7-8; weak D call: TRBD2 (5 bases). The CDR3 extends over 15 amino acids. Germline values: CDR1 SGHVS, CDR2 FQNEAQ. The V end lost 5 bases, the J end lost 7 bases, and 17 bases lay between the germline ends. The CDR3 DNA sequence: TGTGCCAGCAGCAGACTACCTATCGGTGACGGGGAGCTGTTTTTT. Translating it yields CASSRLPIGDGELFF.

CDR3 protein: CASSSQGWSEKLFF. Written as DNA, the CDR3 is TGTGCCAGCAGTTCACAGGGGTGGAGTGAAAAACTGTTTTTT. The rearrangement joins TRBV28 to TRBJ1-4; 7 nucleotides align to TRBD1. The CDR3 runs to 14 residues. Germline V gene lookup returns CDR1 MDHEN and CDR2 SYDVKM. The V gene end was trimmed by 4 bases and the J gene end by 7 bases; junction bases not matched to a gene: 6.

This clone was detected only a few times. The CDR3 sequence: CASSVKGLYQETQYF. CDR3 nucleotide sequence: TGTGCCAGCAGCGTTAAGGGCCTGTACCAAGAGACCCAGTACTTC. The chain carries TRBV9 and TRBJ2-5; D gene ambiguous. V was clipped by 2 bases and J by 0 bases, with 11 bases between them. The CDR3 spans 15 residues. CDR1 and CDR2 (germline): SGDLS, YYNGEE.

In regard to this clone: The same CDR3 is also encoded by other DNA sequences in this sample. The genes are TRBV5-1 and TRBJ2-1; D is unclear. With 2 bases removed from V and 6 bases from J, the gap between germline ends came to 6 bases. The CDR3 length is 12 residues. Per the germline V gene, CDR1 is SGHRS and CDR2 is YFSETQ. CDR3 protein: CASSFVGNEQFF. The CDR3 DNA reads TGCGCCAGCAGCTTTGTTGGCAATGAGCAGTTCTTC.

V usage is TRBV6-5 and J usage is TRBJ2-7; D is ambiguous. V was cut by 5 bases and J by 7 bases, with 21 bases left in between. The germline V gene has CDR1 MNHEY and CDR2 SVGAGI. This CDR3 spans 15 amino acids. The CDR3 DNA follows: TGTGCCAGCAGTCTTGCGGTGCGTGGGATGAAAGAGCAGTACTTC. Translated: CASSLAVRGMKEQYF.

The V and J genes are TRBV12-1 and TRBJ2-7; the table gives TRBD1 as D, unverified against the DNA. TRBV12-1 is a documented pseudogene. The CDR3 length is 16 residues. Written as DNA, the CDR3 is TGTGCCAGCAGCTCTGCCAAGAGACAGGGGGCGCGGGAGCAGTACTTC. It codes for CASSSAKRQGAREQYF.

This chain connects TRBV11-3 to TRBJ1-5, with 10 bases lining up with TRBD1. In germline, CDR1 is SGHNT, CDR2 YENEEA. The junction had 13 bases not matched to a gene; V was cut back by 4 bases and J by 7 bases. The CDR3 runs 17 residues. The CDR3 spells CASSSDRGQGHQQPQHF. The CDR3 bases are TGTGCCAGCAGCTCCGATCGGGGACAGGGGCATCAGCAGCCCCAGCATTTT.

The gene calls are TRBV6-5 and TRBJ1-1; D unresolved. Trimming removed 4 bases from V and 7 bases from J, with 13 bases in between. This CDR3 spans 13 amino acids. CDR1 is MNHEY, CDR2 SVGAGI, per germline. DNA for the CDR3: TGTGCCAGCAGTTCCCCCAGAGATGGTGAAGCTTTCTTT. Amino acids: CASSSPRDGEAFF.

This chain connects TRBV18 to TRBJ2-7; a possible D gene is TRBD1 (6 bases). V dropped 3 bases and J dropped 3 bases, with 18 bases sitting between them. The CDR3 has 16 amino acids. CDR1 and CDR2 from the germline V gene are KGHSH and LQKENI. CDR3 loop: CASSPTLSTGIYEQYF. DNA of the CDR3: TGTGCCAGCTCACCCACTTTGAGCACAGGGATCTACGAGCAGTACTTC.

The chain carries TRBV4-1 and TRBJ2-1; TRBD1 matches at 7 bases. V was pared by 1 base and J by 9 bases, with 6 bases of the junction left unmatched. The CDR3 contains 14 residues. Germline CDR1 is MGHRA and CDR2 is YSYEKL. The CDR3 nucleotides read TGCGCCAGCAGCCAAGTTTCCCCAGGGGGTGAGCAGTTCTTC. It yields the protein CASSQVSPGGEQFF.

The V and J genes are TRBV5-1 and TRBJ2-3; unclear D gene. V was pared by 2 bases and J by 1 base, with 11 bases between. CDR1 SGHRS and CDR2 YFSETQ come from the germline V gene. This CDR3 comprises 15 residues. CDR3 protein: CASSFGSRGTDTQYF. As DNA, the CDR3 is TGCGCCAGCAGCTTCGGTTCGCGAGGCACAGATACGCAGTATTTT.

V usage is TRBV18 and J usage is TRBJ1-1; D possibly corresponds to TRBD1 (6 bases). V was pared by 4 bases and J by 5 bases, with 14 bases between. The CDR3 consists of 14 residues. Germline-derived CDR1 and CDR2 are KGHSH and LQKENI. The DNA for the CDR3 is TGTGCCAGCTCACGGTACAGGGATGAGACTGAAGCTTTCTTT. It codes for CASSRYRDETEAFF.

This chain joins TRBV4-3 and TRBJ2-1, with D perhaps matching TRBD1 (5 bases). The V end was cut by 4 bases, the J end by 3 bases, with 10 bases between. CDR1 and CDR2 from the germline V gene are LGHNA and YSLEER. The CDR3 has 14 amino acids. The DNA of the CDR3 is TGCGCCAGCAGCCGGTCAGGGAACTACAATGAGCAGTTCTTC. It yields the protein CASSRSGNYNEQFF.

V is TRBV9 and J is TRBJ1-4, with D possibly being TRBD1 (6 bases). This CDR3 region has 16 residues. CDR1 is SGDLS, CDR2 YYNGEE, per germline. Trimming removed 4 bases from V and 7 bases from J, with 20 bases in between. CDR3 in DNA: TGTGCCAGCAGCCCAGGAATCGAGGGGGGATCTGAAAAACTGTTTTTT. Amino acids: CASSPGIEGGSEKLFF.

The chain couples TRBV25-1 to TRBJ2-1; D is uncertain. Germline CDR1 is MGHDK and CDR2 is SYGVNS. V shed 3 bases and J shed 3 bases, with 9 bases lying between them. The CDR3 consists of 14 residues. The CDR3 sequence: CASSDVFIYNEQFF. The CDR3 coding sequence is TGTGCCAGCAGTGACGTGTTCATCTACAATGAGCAGTTCTTC.

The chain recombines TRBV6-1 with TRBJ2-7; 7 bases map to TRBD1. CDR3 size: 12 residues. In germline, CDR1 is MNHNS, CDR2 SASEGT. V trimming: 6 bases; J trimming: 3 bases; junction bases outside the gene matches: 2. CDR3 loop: CASRTGIYEQYF. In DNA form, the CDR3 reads TGTGCCAGCAGGACAGGGATCTACGAGCAGTACTTC.

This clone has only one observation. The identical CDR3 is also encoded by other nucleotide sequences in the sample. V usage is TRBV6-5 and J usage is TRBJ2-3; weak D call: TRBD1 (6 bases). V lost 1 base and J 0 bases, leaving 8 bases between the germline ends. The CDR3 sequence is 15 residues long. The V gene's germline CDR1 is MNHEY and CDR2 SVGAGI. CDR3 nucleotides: TGTGCCAGCAGTTACTTCGGGACAAGCACAGATACGCAGTATTTT. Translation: CASSYFGTSTDTQYF.

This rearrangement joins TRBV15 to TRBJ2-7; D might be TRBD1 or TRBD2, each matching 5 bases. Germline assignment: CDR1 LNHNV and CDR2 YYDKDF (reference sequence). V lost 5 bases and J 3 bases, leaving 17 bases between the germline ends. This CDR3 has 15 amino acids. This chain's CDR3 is CATSLIRDGGYEQYF. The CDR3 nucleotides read TGTGCCACCAGCTTAATCCGGGACGGAGGCTACGAGCAGTACTTC. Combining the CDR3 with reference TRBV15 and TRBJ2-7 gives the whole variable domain DAMVIQNPRYQVTQFGKPVTLSCSQTLNHNVMYWYQQKSSQAPKLLFHYYDKDFNNEADTPDNFQSRRPNTSFCFLDIRSPGLGDTAMYLCATSLIRDGGYEQYFGPGTRLTVT.

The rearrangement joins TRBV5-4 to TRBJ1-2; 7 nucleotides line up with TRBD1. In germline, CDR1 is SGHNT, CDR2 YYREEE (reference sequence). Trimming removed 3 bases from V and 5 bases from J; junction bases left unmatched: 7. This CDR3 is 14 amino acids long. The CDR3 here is CASSSQGPPYGYTF. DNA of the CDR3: TGTGCCAGCAGCTCACAGGGGCCTCCTTATGGCTACACCTTC.

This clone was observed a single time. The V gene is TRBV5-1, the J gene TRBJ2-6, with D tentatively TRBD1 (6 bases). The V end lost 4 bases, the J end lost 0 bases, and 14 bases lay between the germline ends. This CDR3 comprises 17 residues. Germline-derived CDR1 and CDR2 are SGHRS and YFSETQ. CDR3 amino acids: CASSEITGNSGANVLTF. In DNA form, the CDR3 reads TGCGCCAGCAGCGAGATAACAGGGAACTCTGGGGCCAACGTCCTGACTTTC.

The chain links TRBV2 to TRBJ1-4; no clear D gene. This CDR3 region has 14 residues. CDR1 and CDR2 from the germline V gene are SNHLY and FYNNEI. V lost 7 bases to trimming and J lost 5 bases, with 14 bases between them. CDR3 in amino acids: CASNLFSGNEKLFF. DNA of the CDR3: TGTGCCAGCAATCTCTTTAGCGGGAATGAAAAACTGTTTTTT.

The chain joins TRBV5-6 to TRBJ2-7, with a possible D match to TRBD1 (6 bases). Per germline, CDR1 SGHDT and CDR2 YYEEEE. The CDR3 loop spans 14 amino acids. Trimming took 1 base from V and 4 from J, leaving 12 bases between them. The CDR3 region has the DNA TGTGCCAGCAGCTTGTCTCGCAGGGGATACGAGCAGTACTTC. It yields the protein CASSLSRRGYEQYF.

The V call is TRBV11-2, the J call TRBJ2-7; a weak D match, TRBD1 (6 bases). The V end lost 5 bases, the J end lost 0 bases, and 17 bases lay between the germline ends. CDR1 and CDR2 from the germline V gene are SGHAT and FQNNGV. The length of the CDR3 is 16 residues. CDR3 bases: TGTGCCAGCAGCCCCAGCCGGACAGCTAGCTCCTACGAGCAGTACTTC. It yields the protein CASSPSRTASSYEQYF.